The 12 T cell receptor beta chains in this list originate from one sample, sequenced in a study of blood T cell repertoires in COVID-19. Using immunoSEQ multiplex PCR, the repertoire was profiled, and TCRdb retains in-frame clones only, with some absent. The sample yields some 110,000 clones, less than 85% seen once. The sample was peripheral blood. The receptors shown here come from a woman aged 55-69 years with acute or convalescent COVID-19.

V is TRBV4-2 and J is TRBJ2-1; TRBD2 agrees at 9 bases. The CDR3 consists of 16 residues. Germline assignment: CDR1 LGHNA and CDR2 YNFKEQ. Trimming at V came to 4 bases and at J to 0 bases, leaving 4 bases not matched to a gene. The CDR3 nucleotides read TGTGCCAGCAGCCGCGCGGGGGGGAGCTCCTACAATGAGCAGTTCTTC. Its protein is CASSRAGGSSYNEQFF.

This sequence joins TRBV6-2 or TRBV6-3 and TRBJ2-7; D is perhaps TRBD1 (6 bases). Trimming pared 0 bases from V and 0 bases from J, leaving 6 bases between. The CDR3 runs 14 residues. Germline values: CDR1 MNHEY, CDR2 SVGEGT. This CDR3 reads CASSYSDSSYEQYF. The CDR3 DNA reads as TGTGCCAGCAGTTACTCGGACAGCTCCTACGAGCAGTACTTC.

This clone was counted once. The chain is built from TRBV6-5 and TRBJ1-4; 9 bases agree with TRBD1. The junction had 3 bases not matched to a gene; V was cut back by 6 bases and J by 7 bases. Per the germline V gene, CDR1 is MNHEY and CDR2 is SVGAGI. The CDR3 has 13 residues. The CDR3 reads CASRQGAGEKLFF. For the CDR3, the DNA is TGTGCCAGCAGACAGGGGGCGGGTGAAAAACTGTTTTTT.

CDR3 coding DNA: TGTGCCAGCAGCCGCAGGACTAGCGGGAGCTTCGAGCAGTACTTC. Its translation: CASSRRTSGSFEQYF. V gene TRBV7-9 combines with J gene TRBJ2-7; 13 bases align to TRBD2. This CDR3 comprises 15 residues. The ends lost 5 bases at V and 6 bases at J; junction bases unmatched: 7. The germline CDR1 and CDR2 sequences are SEHNR and FQNEAQ (reference sequence). Full variable domain (outside the CDR3, taken from reference TRBV7-9 and TRBJ2-7): DTGVSQNPRHKITKRGQNVTFRCDPISEHNRLYWYRQTLGQGPEFLTYFQNEAQLEKSRLLSDRFSAERPKGSFSTLEIQRTEQGDSAMYLCASSRRTSGSFEQYFGPGTRLTVT.

The chain recombines TRBV30 with TRBJ1-2, with a tentative D call TRBD1 (5 bases). V was clipped by 0 bases and J by 7 bases, with 12 bases between them. The CDR3 contains 13 residues. Germline CDR1 and CDR2: GTSNPN and SVGIG (reference sequence). The CDR3 region is CAWSVSGGSGYTF. The CDR3 bases are TGTGCCTGGAGTGTTTCCGGGGGGTCTGGCTACACCTTC.

The CDR3 DNA reads as TGTGCCAGCAGCCCTCTGGTGGAGGATGAGCAGTTCTTC. This sequence encodes CASSPLVEDEQFF. The chain is built from TRBV2 and TRBJ2-1; the D gene is possibly TRBD2 (5 bases). The length of the CDR3 is 13 residues. V was pared by 6 bases and J by 8 bases, with 14 bases between. Germline V CDR1 and CDR2: SNHLY, FYNNEI.

The chain uses TRBV4-1 and TRBJ1-4, with 9 bases that match TRBD1. V was clipped by 2 bases and J by 0 bases; unmatched bases: 4. The CDR3 has 17 amino acids. Germline CDR1 MGHRA, CDR2 YSYEKL. The CDR3 loop reads CASSQRGQGATNEKLFF. Written as DNA, the CDR3 is TGCGCCAGCAGCCAACGGGGACAGGGTGCAACTAATGAAAAACTGTTTTTT.

The chain combines TRBV5-4 with TRBJ1-1; weak D call: TRBD1 (6 bases). Trimming removed 0 bases at V and 1 base at J, with 10 bases between. Germline V gene lookup returns CDR1 SGHNT and CDR2 YYREEE (reference sequence). There are 15 residues in the CDR3. The CDR3 region is CASSLEQGRNTEAFF. The CDR3 nucleotides are TGTGCCAGCAGCTTGGAACAGGGCAGGAACACTGAAGCTTTCTTT.

The chain employs TRBV9 and TRBJ2-3; 7 bases fit TRBD1. The V segment lost 4 bases and the J segment 4 bases; nucleotides outside the gene matches: 9. Germline assignment: CDR1 SGDLS and CDR2 YYNGEE. The CDR3 is made up of 15 amino acids. The CDR3 here is CASSITGVEADTQYF. CDR3 coding DNA: TGTGCCAGCAGCATCACAGGGGTTGAGGCAGATACGCAGTATTTT.

The chain carries TRBV12-5 and TRBJ1-5; no definite D call. The CDR3 has 18 amino acids. Germline values: CDR1 LGHNT, CDR2 FRNRAP. V was cut by 0 bases and J by 3 bases, with 18 bases left in between. CDR3 DNA sequence: TGTGCTAGTGGTTTGGTACCCCCACCTGCGGATAACAATCAGCCCCAGCATTTT. It encodes CASGLVPPPADNNQPQHF.

CDR3 coding DNA: TGCGCCAGCAGCCGGGACAGGGCCGCAACCAACTATGGCTACACCTTC. Protein: CASSRDRAATNYGYTF. The V call is TRBV4-1, the J call TRBJ1-2; 9 nucleotides align to TRBD1. CDR1 MGHRA and CDR2 YSYEKL come from the germline V gene. The V segment lost 4 bases and the J segment 2 bases; nucleotides outside the gene matches: 8. The CDR3 extends over 16 amino acids.

The chain has TRBV7-6 and TRBJ1-1, with 11 bases that match TRBD1. The CDR3 totals 15 residues. Germline trimming cut 5 bases from V and 2 bases from J; bases unmatched to any gene: 4. CDR1 and CDR2 from the germline V gene are SGHVS and FNYEAQ. The CDR3: CASSPGTGGNTEAFF. CDR3 DNA: TGTGCCAGCAGCCCAGGGACAGGGGGAAACACTGAAGCTTTCTTT. The full variable domain, in which reference TRBV7-6 and TRBJ1-1 provide the parts outside the CDR3, is GAGVSQSPRYKVTKRGQDVALRCDPISGHVSLYWYRQALGQGPEFLTYFNYEAQQDKSGLPNDRFSAERPEGSISTLTIQRTEQRDSAMYRCASSPGTGGNTEAFFGQGTRLTVV.